Presented here are 18 T cell receptor beta chains from one specimen sequenced in a study of glioma-infiltrating T cells. Using RNA template, CDR3s of TCR alpha and beta were amplified with iRepertoire arm-PCR. MiXCR, run by TCRdb on the multiplex PCR reads, gives a single entry per CDR3 protein. Here the sample spans more than 300,000 distinct CDR3 sequences, roughly 41% being singletons. Source material: glioma tissue, nonneoplastic brain tissue, or PBMCs (not recorded which). The receptors originated from a human donor with low-grade glioma or glioblastoma, undergoing nonglioma brain surgery, or in good health (not recorded which).

This clonotype was seen many times. This sequence joins TRBV28 and TRBJ1-5; no clear D. Trimming removed 6 bases at V and 4 bases at J, with 7 bases between. In germline, CDR1 is MDHEN, CDR2 SYDVKM. The CDR3 extends over 12 amino acids. The CDR3 DNA is TGTGCCAGCAGACTGGTAAATCAGCCCCAGCATTTT. This sequence encodes CASRLVNQPQHF.

The chain carries TRBV20-1 and TRBJ2-7; D remains unclear. Trimming took 6 bases from V and 2 from J, leaving 11 bases between them. Germline V CDR1 and CDR2: DFQATT, SNEGSKA (reference sequence). CDR3 size: 12 residues. The CDR3 loop reads CSAPVGTYEQYF. The CDR3 coding sequence is TGCAGTGCCCCCGTGGGCACCTACGAGCAGTACTTC.

This clonotype was detected ten times or more. The chain links TRBV28 to TRBJ2-7; TRBD1 matches 9 bases. This CDR3 spans 13 amino acids. In germline, CDR1 is MDHEN, CDR2 SYDVKM. Unmatched junction bases numbered 7, after V lost 8 bases and J lost 5 bases. The CDR3 sequence: CASQGDRAHEQYF. Written as DNA, the CDR3 is TGTGCCAGCCAGGGGGACAGGGCGCACGAGCAGTACTTC.

The chain recombines TRBV28 with TRBJ2-2, with 11 bases identical to TRBD2. CDR3 length: 16 residues. The V gene's germline CDR1 is MDHEN and CDR2 SYDVKM. The V and J ends lost 4 bases and 7 bases, in that order; junction bases with no gene match: 8. This CDR3 reads CASSSRVAGGHGELFF. The DNA of the CDR3 is TGTGCCAGCAGTTCCCGGGTAGCGGGAGGGCACGGGGAGCTGTTTTTT.

This clonotype was seen repeatedly, ten times or more. The V and J genes are TRBV6-2 or TRBV6-3 and TRBJ2-5; D assignment may be TRBD1 or TRBD2 (5 bases each). V gave up 5 bases and J gave up 2 bases, with 12 bases separating them. The CDR3 length is 14 residues. Germline V gives CDR1 MNHEY, CDR2 SVGEGT. The CDR3 spells CASSSRDGQETQYF. The CDR3 bases are TGTGCCAGCAGTAGCCGGGACGGACAAGAGACCCAGTACTTC.

The sample holds a few counts of this clonotype. This chain uses TRBV4-1 with TRBJ2-7, with D perhaps TRBD1 or TRBD2 (6 bases each). V was shortened by 1 base and J by 6 bases, with 10 bases between the two germline ends. CDR3 length: 13 residues. The germline V gene encodes CDR1 MGHRA and CDR2 YSYEKL. CDR3 protein: CASSQVKGGEQYF. In DNA form, the CDR3 reads TGCGCCAGCAGCCAAGTAAAGGGGGGCGAGCAGTACTTC.

J is TRBJ2-1 and V is TRBV7-6, with TRBD2 identical over 10 bases. J gave up 8 bases and V 4 bases, and 8 bases lay outside the gene matches. Germline CDR1 SGHVS, CDR2 FNYEAQ. CDR3 length equals 15 residues. The CDR3 nucleotides are TGTGCCAGCAGCTCAAAGCTAGCGGGAGTCTATGAGCAGTTCTTC. This sequence encodes CASSSKLAGVYEQFF.

Concerning this clonotype itself: A much larger clone lies a single base off, so this may be a read error. This rearrangement joins TRBV15 to TRBJ1-5, with 7 bases lining up with TRBD1. Germline loops: CDR1 LNHNV, CDR2 YYDKDF (reference sequence). The CDR3 covers 13 residues. In nucleotides, the CDR3 is TGTGCCACCGGACAGGCGCCGGATCAGCCCCAGGATTTT. Its protein is CATGQAPDQPQDF.

This clonotype was seen many times. The chain employs TRBV4-3 and TRBJ1-5; D is uncertain. CDR1 is LGHNA, CDR2 YSLEER, per germline. This CDR3 is 13 amino acids long. V lost 0 bases, J lost 7 bases, and 7 bases lay in between. In DNA form, the CDR3 reads TGCGCCAGCAGCCAAGATTCGCGGCAGCCCCAGCATTTT. The encoded protein is CASSQDSRQPQHF.

The chain is built from TRBV7-2 and TRBJ2-1; TRBD2 agrees at 9 bases. Germline V gene sequence: CDR1 SGHTA, CDR2 FQGNSA. Trimming removed 3 bases from V and 2 bases from J; junction bases left unmatched: 5. The CDR3 is made up of 16 amino acids. In nucleotides, the CDR3 is TGTGCCAGCAGCTTCCTTAGCGGGAGTACCTACAATGAGCAGTTCTTC. It yields the protein CASSFLSGSTYNEQFF.

The chain has TRBV4-2 and TRBJ2-3; either TRBD1 or TRBD2 may fit D (5 bases each). V lost 5 bases, J lost 4 bases, and 19 bases lay in between. The CDR3 runs 16 residues. Germline CDR1 reads LGHNA; CDR2 reads YNFKEQ. The CDR3 protein is CASSSPGPTKSDTQYF. The CDR3 DNA reads TGTGCCAGCAGCTCGCCGGGACCCACTAAATCAGATACGCAGTATTTT.

This clonotype has only a few counts. The V call is TRBV20-1, the J call TRBJ1-4, with D maybe TRBD1 (5 bases). V dropped 6 bases and J dropped 5 bases, with 19 bases sitting between them. Germline V CDR1 and CDR2: DFQATT, SNEGSKA (reference sequence). This CDR3 spans 15 amino acids. The CDR3 DNA sequence: TGCAGTGCCCTAGGTGGTGGGTGGGACAATGAAAAACTGTTTTTT. This sequence encodes CSALGGGWDNEKLFF.

A few counts support this clonotype. The V and J genes are TRBV7-9 and TRBJ2-7; D unclear. This CDR3 has 14 amino acids. The V and J ends lost 4 bases and 0 bases respectively, with 10 bases between them. Germline-derived CDR1 and CDR2 are SEHNR and FQNEAQ (reference sequence). The CDR3 reads CASSSTRSSYEQYF. DNA of the CDR3: TGTGCCAGCAGCTCGACCCGGAGCTCCTACGAGCAGTACTTC.

The chain recombines TRBV20-1 with TRBJ2-1; D remains ambiguous. The V and J ends lost 7 bases and 2 bases respectively, with 9 bases between them. The CDR3 is made up of 12 amino acids. CDR1 is DFQATT, CDR2 SNEGSKA, per germline (reference sequence). Here the CDR3 reads CSEDGTYNEQFF. The CDR3 coding sequence is TGCAGTGAAGATGGGACCTACAATGAGCAGTTCTTC.

This clonotype was detected only a few times. The chain joins TRBV19 to TRBJ2-5; the D is unclear. The CDR3 loop spans 13 amino acids. CDR1 and CDR2 from the germline V gene are LNHDA and SQIVND (reference sequence). V was pared by 7 bases and J by 0 bases, with 9 bases between. The CDR3 loop is CASTNGNQETQYF. The CDR3 DNA follows: TGTGCCAGTACGAACGGCAACCAAGAGACCCAGTACTTC. Based on the CDR3 plus reference TRBV19 and TRBJ2-5, the full variable domain is DGGITQSPKYLFRKEGQNVTLSCEQNLNHDAMYWYRQDPGQGLRLIYYSQIVNDFQKGDIAEGYSVSREKKESFPLTVTSAQKNPTAFYLCASTNGNQETQYFGPGTRLLVL.

This clonotype was detected once. V usage is TRBV6-1 and J usage is TRBJ2-1; D may be TRBD2 (5 bases). Trimming stripped 8 bases from V and 7 bases from J, with 15 bases between. CDR3 length equals 13 residues. Per germline, CDR1 MNHNS and CDR2 SASEGT. The CDR3 region has the DNA TGTGCCAGCGGCTCAGACTATCTGAATGAGCAGTTCTTC. This encodes CASGSDYLNEQFF.

As for this clonotype: Given a much more abundant clone one base away, this may be a read error. The chain joins TRBV6-6 to TRBJ2-7; 12 positions agree with TRBD2. The V gene end was trimmed by 5 bases and the J gene end by 2 bases; junction bases not matched to a gene: 4. Germline V gives CDR1 MNHNY, CDR2 SVGAGI (reference sequence). The CDR3 spans 15 residues. The DNA for the CDR3 is TGTGCCAGCAGTCCCAGACTAGCGGGGGCCTACGAGCAGTACTTC. Translated: CASSPRLAGAYEQYF.

This clonotype showed up many times. The rearrangement uses TRBV28 and TRBJ1-1; D remains unclear. CDR1 and CDR2 (germline): MDHEN, SYDVKM. This CDR3 has 12 amino acids. V gave up 3 bases and J gave up 10 bases, with 12 bases separating them. CDR3 in amino acids: CASSFRPRRAFF. The CDR3, as DNA: TGTGCCAGCAGTTTTCGGCCTCGGAGAGCTTTCTTT.